This TCR beta chain was profiled in a study of early T cells in non-severe SARS-CoV-2 infection. The overall study: Sequencing of unsorted whole blood was done on bulk RNA, leaving chains unpaired. Whole-study results and caveats: In VDJdb matching, anti-spike CD8 responses were favored while private and CD4 specificities went missing.

The TCR library protocol attached unique molecular identifiers to the individual cDNA molecules. From the 5' RACE reads, TCRdb called clonotypes with MiXCR, one entry per CDR3 protein. The table records approximately 70,000 distinct CDR3 sequences, around 12% of them present only once. V shed 6 bases and J shed 2 bases, with 14 bases lying between them. The CDR3 is 14 residues long. Germline CDR1 is KGHSH and CDR2 is LQKENI. This clonotype was picked up many times. Its antigen is not known. Source material: whole blood. The TCR originated in an adult who was a healthcare worker with PCR-confirmed SARS-CoV-2 infection or an uninfected control (not recorded which). The V and J genes are TRBV18 and TRBJ2-7; a possible D gene is TRBD1 (6 bases). The CDR3 spells CASSPVRGTYEQYF. DNA for the CDR3: TGTGCCAGCTCCCCCGTTAGGGGGACCTACGAGCAGTACTTC.